This T cell receptor beta chain was sequenced in a study of T cell responses to AZD1222 COVID-19 vaccine. General study results and limits: White British people made up most donors, females outnumbered males, and clonal diversity was possibly underestimated. Targets within unmutated variant regions were reportedly found for nearly half of spike-specific TCRs.

As to this clone: Antigen specificity is unknown.

This CDR3 is built from 15 residues. Germline loops: CDR1 SGHRS, CDR2 YFSETQ. V was cut by 1 base and J by 4 bases, with 9 bases left in between. The data were produced by immunoSEQ multiplex PCR, yet TCRdb's version contains in-frame clones alone and is incomplete. The table records about 62,000 clones, over 70% of them present only once. The source material was peripheral blood, sampled on day 0 of AZD1222 vaccination. The origin of this receptor is an adult in good health. The chain uses TRBV5-1 and TRBJ2-6, with D possibly TRBD1 on 5 matching bases. The CDR3 DNA reads as TGCGCCAGCAGCTTGATAGGGGCGGGGGCCAACGTCCTGACTTTC. This encodes CASSLIGAGANVLTF.